The next 4 T cell receptor beta chains were all read from a single sample in a study of blood T cell repertoires in COVID-19. Assay: immunoSEQ multiplex PCR; the TCRdb copy retains only in-frame clones and omits some. Of over 70,000 clones detected, 80% appear once; the ten largest clones hold about a fifth. Material for sequencing was peripheral blood. Every receptor here comes from a woman at least 80 years old with acute or convalescent COVID-19.

The gene calls are TRBV13 and TRBJ2-1; TRBD2 might be the D (6 bases). The CDR3 is 13 residues long. The germline V gene has CDR1 PRHDT and CDR2 FYEKMQ (reference sequence). Trimming left V 6 bases short and J 9 bases short, with 15 bases between. The chain's CDR3 is CASRHRELGEQFF. CDR3 DNA sequence: TGTGCCAGCAGGCACCGGGAGCTAGGTGAGCAGTTCTTC. The full variable domain, its missing parts supplied by reference TRBV13 and TRBJ2-1, is AAGVIQSPRHLIKEKRETATLKCYPIPRHDTVYWYQQGPGQDPQFLISFYEKMQSDKGSIPDRFSAQQFSDYHSELNMSSLELGDSALYFCASRHRELGEQFFGPGTRLTVL.

The chain has TRBV5-1 and TRBJ2-3, with D possibly matching TRBD1 (6 bases). Per the germline V gene, CDR1 is SGHRS and CDR2 is YFSETQ. Trimming took 4 bases from V and 0 from J, leaving 12 bases between them. The CDR3 contains 15 residues. CDR3 in amino acids: CASSRGTESTDTQYF. The CDR3 DNA reads TGCGCCAGCAGCAGGGGGACGGAAAGCACAGATACGCAGTATTTT.

The gene calls are TRBV4-2 and TRBJ1-4, with 12 bases matching TRBD1. CDR1 and CDR2 from the germline V gene are LGHNA and YNFKEQ. This CDR3 comprises 16 residues. The trim removed 11 bases at V and 7 bases at J, leaving 14 bases unmatched. CDR3 loop: CAGGTGGAEGGEKLFF. Written as DNA, the CDR3 is TGTGCCGGAGGGACAGGGGGCGCGGAAGGAGGTGAAAAACTGTTTTTT.

In its sample, this clone was seen a few times. This chain connects TRBV14 to TRBJ1-4, with a tentative D call TRBD1 (5 bases). The V gene's germline CDR1 is SGHDN and CDR2 FVKESK. Trimming cost V 0 bases and J 4 bases, with 12 bases left between them. There are 16 residues in the CDR3. CDR3: CASSQDATGRNEKLFF. CDR3 in DNA: TGTGCCAGCAGCCAAGATGCAACAGGACGTAATGAAAAACTGTTTTTT.